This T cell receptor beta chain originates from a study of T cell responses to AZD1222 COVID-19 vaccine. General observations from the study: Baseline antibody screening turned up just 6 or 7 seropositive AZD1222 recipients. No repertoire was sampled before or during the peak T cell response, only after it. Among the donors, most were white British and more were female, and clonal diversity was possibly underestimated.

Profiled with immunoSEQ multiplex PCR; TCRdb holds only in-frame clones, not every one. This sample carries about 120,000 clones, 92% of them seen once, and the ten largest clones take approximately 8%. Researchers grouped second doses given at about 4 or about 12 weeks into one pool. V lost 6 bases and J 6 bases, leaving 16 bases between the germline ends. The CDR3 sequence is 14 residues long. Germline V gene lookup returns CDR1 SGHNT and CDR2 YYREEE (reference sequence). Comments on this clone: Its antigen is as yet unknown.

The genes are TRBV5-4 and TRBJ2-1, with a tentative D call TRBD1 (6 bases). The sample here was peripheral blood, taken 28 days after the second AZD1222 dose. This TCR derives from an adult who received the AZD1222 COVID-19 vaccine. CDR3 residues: CASTQIEDSNEQFF. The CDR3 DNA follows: TGTGCCAGCACCCAAATTGAGGACAGCAATGAGCAGTTCTTC.